The clone carrying this TCR beta chain appeared a few times. Its antigen is not known. The data were obtained in a study of OX40 agonist ivuxolimab in advanced cancers. About the research overall: Given to patients was ivuxolimab, an agonistic anti-OX40 (CD134) antibody.

The CDR3 extends over 13 amino acids. The J segment lost 7 bases and the V segment lost 6 bases, leaving 5 bases of the junction unmatched. Germline CDR1 SNHLY, CDR2 FYNNEI. Only in-frame clones appear in the TCRdb table, and some are missing; sequencing was by immunoSEQ multiplex PCR. This table holds around 62,000 clones, about four fifths found once. Study-level findings and limits: Normalized T-cell clonal expansion was also low in some nonresponders. Expanded clones belonging to CD8+ T cells outnumbered, on average, those of CD4+.

The J gene is TRBJ1-5, the V gene TRBV2, with 8 bases that match TRBD1. Sequenced here: CD4+ or CD8+ T cells sorted from blood, sampled in a trial of the OX40 agonist ivuxolimab. The receptor's source is an adult with an advanced solid tumor such as melanoma, head and neck, liver or kidney cancer. The CDR3 reads CASRDRGSQPQHF. For the CDR3, the DNA is TGTGCCAGCAGAGACAGGGGTTCGCAGCCCCAGCATTTT. Complete variable domain (other parts from reference TRBV2 and TRBJ1-5): EPEVTQTPSHQVTQMGQEVILRCVPISNHLYFYWYRQILGQKVEFLVSFYNNEISEKSEIFDDQFSVERPDGSNFTLKIRSTKLEDSAMYFCASRDRGSQPQHFGDGTRLSIL.